One sample yielded the 32 T cell receptor beta chains listed below, sequenced in a study of shared clonotypes between healthy human individuals. Sequenced by immunoSEQ multiplex PCR; TCRdb stores in-frame clones only, minus some. Of some 680,000 clones in the sample, approximately 73% were seen once. Sequenced input: memory CD4+ T cells sorted from blood. Documented subset: CD45RA-negative fraction. Receptors originate from a woman aged 25 to 45 in good health.

The chain employs TRBV15 and TRBJ1-3; D not certain. This CDR3 is 15 amino acids long. Trimming cost V 2 bases and J 3 bases, with 11 bases left between them. Germline values: CDR1 LNHNV, CDR2 YYDKDF (reference sequence). DNA for the CDR3: TGTGCCACCAGCAGATTGGGATCACTTGGAAACACCATATATTTT. It is translated as CATSRLGSLGNTIYF.

The chain carries TRBV28 and TRBJ2-7; 15 bases agree with TRBD2. V lost 3 bases to trimming and J lost 7 bases; unmatched junction nucleotides: 13. The CDR3 contains 18 residues. From germline, CDR1 is MDHEN and CDR2 SYDVKM. CDR3 amino acids: CASSLAPGLAGGVGEQYF. The CDR3 DNA is TGTGCCAGCAGTTTGGCCCCGGGACTAGCGGGAGGCGTCGGGGAGCAGTACTTC.

As concerns this clone: The sample has other DNA sequences that encode this CDR3 too. This chain connects TRBV27 to TRBJ2-7; 10 positions match TRBD1. Germline V gene sequence: CDR1 MNHEY, CDR2 SMNVEV (reference sequence). CDR3 length: 13 residues. Germline trimming cut 6 bases from V and 4 bases from J; bases unmatched to any gene: 3. CDR3 in amino acids: CASSRDRGYEQYF. CDR3 in DNA: TGTGCCAGCAGCCGGGACAGGGGATACGAGCAGTACTTC.

V and J are TRBV18 and TRBJ2-1, with no clear D. This CDR3 region has 12 residues. Germline CDR1 KGHSH, CDR2 LQKENI. Trimming took 2 bases from V and 8 from J, leaving 7 bases between them. CDR3 protein: CASSPTRDEQFF. CDR3 coding DNA: TGTGCCAGCTCACCAACCCGCGATGAGCAGTTCTTC.

The rearrangement uses TRBV18 and TRBJ2-5; 7 bases agree with TRBD1. After removal of 5 bases from V and 2 bases from J, the junction contained 11 bases not matched to a gene. Per the germline V gene, CDR1 is KGHSH and CDR2 is LQKENI. CDR3 length equals 16 residues. Here the CDR3 reads CASSKDTGVPQETQYF. CDR3 nucleotide sequence: TGTGCCAGCTCAAAAGATACAGGGGTTCCTCAAGAGACCCAGTACTTC.

In nucleotides, the CDR3 is TGTGCCAGCAGTCTCACAGGGAGAGGCTACAATGAGCAGTTCTTC. Translated: CASSLTGRGYNEQFF. This sequence joins TRBV28 and TRBJ2-1, with D tentatively TRBD1 (6 bases). CDR3 length equals 15 residues. V lost 5 bases, J lost 3 bases, and 14 bases lay in between. Germline V gene data show CDR1 as MDHEN and CDR2 as SYDVKM.

The rearrangement joins TRBV7-2 to TRBJ2-7; 7 nucleotides match TRBD1. This CDR3 has 13 amino acids. J gave up 0 bases and V 4 bases, and 0 bases lay outside the gene matches. CDR1 is SGHTA, CDR2 FQGNSA, per germline. CDR3 region: CASSWDSSYEQYF. The CDR3 DNA is TGTGCCAGCAGCTGGGACAGCTCCTACGAGCAGTACTTC.

This chain links TRBV11-1 with TRBJ1-3; D ambiguous. V was clipped by 5 bases and J by 1 base, with 12 bases between them. The length of the CDR3 is 15 residues. Looked up from germline, CDR1 is SGHAT and CDR2 is FQDESV (reference sequence). The CDR3 reads CASSRLGASGNTIYF. For the CDR3, the DNA is TGTGCCAGCAGCCGTCTCGGCGCATCTGGAAACACCATATATTTT.

The chain recombines TRBV2 with TRBJ1-2; D ambiguous. This CDR3 is built from 13 residues. Looked up from germline, CDR1 is SNHLY and CDR2 is FYNNEI. The V and J ends lost 1 base and 9 bases respectively, with 12 bases between them. CDR3 nucleotides: TGTGCCAGCAGTGAAGTGGTGGCAACCAGCTACACCTTC. This encodes CASSEVVATSYTF.

V usage is TRBV28 and J usage is TRBJ1-4; 7 bases fit TRBD1. The CDR3 length is 15 residues. Germline values: CDR1 MDHEN, CDR2 SYDVKM. J lost 3 bases, V lost 6 bases, and 7 bases had no gene match. Written as DNA, the CDR3 is TGTGCCAGCAGCCGAGCAGGGGGTGCTAATGAAAAACTGTTTTTT. As protein: CASSRAGGANEKLFF. Combining the CDR3 with reference TRBV28 and TRBJ1-4 gives the whole variable domain DVKVTQSSRYLVKRTGEKVFLECVQDMDHENMFWYRQDPGLGLRLIYFSYDVKMKEKGDIPEGYSVSREKKERFSLILESASTNQTSMYLCASSRAGGANEKLFFGSGTQLSVL.

The chain carries TRBV4-2 and TRBJ2-2; D could derive from TRBD1 or TRBD2 (6 bases each). CDR3 length: 17 residues. Germline V gene data show CDR1 as LGHNA and CDR2 as YNFKEQ. V was trimmed by 0 bases and J by 3 bases, leaving 14 bases between them. CDR3 protein: CASSQDEGGLHTGELFF. In nucleotides, the CDR3 is TGTGCCAGCAGCCAAGATGAGGGGGGACTTCACACCGGGGAGCTGTTTTTT.

This sequence joins TRBV6-5 and TRBJ2-2, with D maybe TRBD1 (5 bases). The V end was cut by 6 bases, the J end by 7 bases, with 15 bases between. The germline gives CDR1 MNHEY, CDR2 SVGAGI. The CDR3 has 14 residues. CDR3 sequence (DNA): TGTGCCAGCAGCCTTTACCCGCAGGGCGGGGAGCTGTTTTTT. Protein: CASSLYPQGGELFF.

V usage is TRBV30 and J usage is TRBJ1-2, with D possibly TRBD1 on 5 matching bases. CDR3 length equals 14 residues. Germline lookup yields CDR1 GTSNPN and CDR2 SVGIG (reference sequence). Deletions cut 0 bases from V and 2 bases from J, with 10 bases between. CDR3 nucleotide sequence: TGTGCCTGGAGTGTTACAGGCACAAACTATGGCTACACCTTC. Encoded protein: CAWSVTGTNYGYTF.

Regarding this clone: Different DNA sequences within this sample yield the same CDR3. V is TRBV28 and J is TRBJ2-1; TRBD2 aligns across 9 bases. V lost 2 bases to trimming and J lost 7 bases; unmatched junction nucleotides: 6. CDR3 length: 15 amino acids. Germline V gives CDR1 MDHEN, CDR2 SYDVKM. The CDR3 coding sequence is TGTGCCAGCAGTTTAAGCGGGGGGAGGAGGAATGAGCAGTTCTTC. This sequence encodes CASSLSGGRRNEQFF.

This clone has only one observation. The genes are TRBV28 and TRBJ2-5, with 9 bases that match TRBD1. The CDR3 contains 17 residues. V shed 6 bases and J 5 bases; nucleotides not matched to a gene: 16. The germline CDR1 and CDR2 sequences are MDHEN and SYDVKM. Here the CDR3 DNA reads TGTGCCAGCAGCCCTCCCCCCGGACAGGGGACTCCCGAGACCCAGTACTTC. It encodes CASSPPPGQGTPETQYF.

The sample holds a few counts of this clone. The rearrangement uses TRBV27 and TRBJ2-6; 7 nucleotides match TRBD1. CDR1 and CDR2 (germline): MNHEY, SMNVEV (reference sequence). The V segment lost 6 bases and the J segment 2 bases; nucleotides outside the gene matches: 4. The CDR3 runs to 15 residues. CDR3 residues: CASRSTGAGANVLTF. CDR3 DNA sequence: TGTGCCAGCAGGAGCACAGGGGCTGGGGCCAACGTCCTGACTTTC. Using reference TRBV27 and TRBJ2-6 for the parts outside the CDR3, the full variable domain is EAQVTQNPRYLITVTGKKLTVTCSQNMNHEYMSWYRQDPGLGLRQIYYSMNVEVTDKGDVPEGYKVSRKEKRNFPLILESPSPNQTSLYFCASRSTGAGANVLTFGAGSRLTVL.

The chain carries TRBV7-9 and TRBJ2-1; 7 nucleotides match TRBD2. The CDR3 runs 14 residues. The J segment lost 9 bases and the V segment lost 3 bases, leaving 8 bases of the junction unmatched. The germline gives CDR1 SEHNR, CDR2 FQNEAQ (reference sequence). This chain's CDR3 is CASSFREETTEQFF. CDR3 in DNA: TGTGCCAGCAGCTTCCGGGAGGAAACCACTGAGCAGTTCTTC.

This clone was detected ten times or more. The sample holds other DNA sequences that translate to the same CDR3. This chain uses TRBV19 with TRBJ2-3; D gene uncertain. Trimming pared 6 bases from V and 0 bases from J, leaving 4 bases between. This CDR3 region has 12 residues. The germline V gene has CDR1 LNHDA and CDR2 SQIVND (reference sequence). CDR3 nucleotide sequence: TGTGCCAGTAGGACGAGCACAGATACGCAGTATTTT. Translated, it gives CASRTSTDTQYF. The full variable domain, rest sourced from reference TRBV19 and TRBJ2-3, is DGGITQSPKYLFRKEGQNVTLSCEQNLNHDAMYWYRQDPGQGLRLIYYSQIVNDFQKGDIAEGYSVSREKKESFPLTVTSAQKNPTAFYLCASRTSTDTQYFGPGTRLTVL.

The V call is TRBV15, the J call TRBJ2-7, with 14 bases that match TRBD2. The CDR3 loop spans 16 amino acids. Germline CDR1 is LNHNV and CDR2 is YYDKDF (reference sequence). With V trimmed by 1 base and J by 7 bases, 6 bases remained unmatched. The CDR3 spells CATSRGGLAGVQEQYF. As DNA, the CDR3 is TGTGCCACCAGCAGAGGGGGACTAGCGGGAGTTCAAGAGCAGTACTTC.

The chain links TRBV10-3 to TRBJ2-3; 14 bases fit TRBD2. CDR1 ENHRY and CDR2 SYGVKD come from the germline V gene. V was pared by 6 bases and J by 6 bases, with 8 bases of the junction left unmatched. The CDR3 is 16 residues long. The CDR3 DNA reads TGTGCCATCAGCACCGGGACTAGCGGGAGATCTGATACGCAGTATTTT. This translates into CAISTGTSGRSDTQYF.

The CDR3 is CASSQASSGGYEQYF. The CDR3 DNA reads as TGCGCCAGCAGCCAAGCATCGTCGGGCGGCTACGAGCAGTACTTC. The rearrangement uses TRBV4-1 and TRBJ2-7; D unresolved. Trimming removed 1 base from V and 3 bases from J, with 13 bases in between. The CDR3 loop spans 15 amino acids. CDR1 is MGHRA, CDR2 YSYEKL, per germline.

The chain joins TRBV19 to TRBJ2-7; D ambiguous. The germline CDR1 and CDR2 sequences are LNHDA and SQIVND (reference sequence). V was shortened by 5 bases and J by 6 bases, with 17 bases between the two germline ends. The CDR3 loop spans 14 amino acids. CDR3 nucleotides: TGTGCCAGTAGTCCTCGGGCCCGAGGATTCGAGCAGTACTTC. It specifies CASSPRARGFEQYF. Full variable domain (missing parts from reference TRBV19 and TRBJ2-7): DGGITQSPKYLFRKEGQNVTLSCEQNLNHDAMYWYRQDPGQGLRLIYYSQIVNDFQKGDIAEGYSVSREKKESFPLTVTSAQKNPTAFYLCASSPRARGFEQYFGPGTRLTVT.

This clone was counted once. The chain carries TRBV9 and TRBJ2-4, with 7 bases identical to TRBD1. The CDR3 length is 15 residues. Germline lookup yields CDR1 SGDLS and CDR2 YYNGEE. The V and J ends lost 0 bases and 6 bases, in that order; junction bases with no gene match: 6. The CDR3, as DNA: TGTGCCAGCAGCGTAGCCACCGGGACAGTAAACATTCAGTACTTC. Translation gives CASSVATGTVNIQYF.

The V call is TRBV27, the J call TRBJ2-7, with TRBD1 matching over 9 bases. The CDR3 runs 13 residues. The V gene's germline CDR1 is MNHEY and CDR2 SMNVEV (reference sequence). Trimming took 9 bases from V and 6 from J; bases not matched to a gene: 9. CDR3 sequence (DNA): TGTGCCAGAGTCCCGGGACAGGGTGGCGAGCAGTACTTC. The encoded protein is CARVPGQGGEQYF.

In this sample, this clone turned up a few times. The J gene is TRBJ1-4, the V gene TRBV14; D uncertain. This CDR3 region has 16 residues. Germline-derived CDR1 and CDR2 are SGHDN and FVKESK. The ends were cut back, 4 bases at V and 8 bases at J, with 20 bases in the middle. Here the CDR3 reads CASSPVGKGSREKLFF. In DNA form, the CDR3 reads TGTGCCAGCAGCCCCGTTGGTAAAGGGAGCCGGGAAAAACTGTTTTTT.

This clone was counted a single time. The identical CDR3 is also encoded by other nucleotide sequences in the sample. The genes are TRBV9 and TRBJ2-3; D is perhaps TRBD2 (5 bases). This CDR3 comprises 16 residues. Germline V gene sequence: CDR1 SGDLS, CDR2 YYNGEE. The V end lost 0 bases, the J end lost 0 bases, and 11 bases lay between the germline ends. CDR3 protein: CASSVGAGSSTDTQYF. Here the CDR3 DNA reads TGTGCCAGCAGCGTAGGGGCGGGTTCTAGCACAGATACGCAGTATTTT.

The rearrangement uses TRBV27 and TRBJ2-5, with 9 bases identical to TRBD1. The CDR3 loop spans 15 amino acids. V shed 4 bases, J shed 5 bases, and the junction held 8 bases outside the gene matches. Germline loops: CDR1 MNHEY, CDR2 SMNVEV (reference sequence). The CDR3 nucleotides read TGTGCCAGCAGTTGGGGGACAGGGACCAGGGAGACCCAGTACTTC. Translation: CASSWGTGTRETQYF.

J is TRBJ2-5 and V is TRBV6-1; the match to TRBD1 covers 8 bases. The trim removed 3 bases at V and 1 base at J, leaving 4 bases unmatched. This CDR3 contains 15 residues. The germline gives CDR1 MNHNS, CDR2 SASEGT. Written as DNA, the CDR3 is TGTGCCAGCAGTGATCAGGGGGCCGGCCAAGAGACCCAGTACTTC. As protein: CASSDQGAGQETQYF.

The rearrangement links TRBV7-2 to TRBJ1-3; D gene uncertain. The length of the CDR3 is 14 residues. The V end was cut by 3 bases, the J end by 4 bases, with 10 bases between. Germline V gene lookup returns CDR1 SGHTA and CDR2 FQGNSA. DNA of the CDR3: TGTGCCAGCAGCTTGACCCAACAGGGAAACACCATATATTTT. Protein: CASSLTQQGNTIYF.

The chain joins TRBV5-1 to TRBJ1-4, with D maybe TRBD1 (5 bases). Deletions cut 2 bases from V and 5 bases from J, with 16 bases between. Germline V gene lookup returns CDR1 SGHRS and CDR2 YFSETQ. The CDR3 has 16 amino acids. CDR3 nucleotide sequence: TGCGCCAGCAGCTTTGAGCCAGGGTTGGGAAATGAAAAACTGTTTTTT. Residues: CASSFEPGLGNEKLFF.

The J gene is TRBJ2-5, the V gene TRBV7-9, with D possibly being TRBD2 (7 bases). CDR3 size: 13 residues. CDR1 is SEHNR and CDR2 is FQNEAQ in the germline V gene (reference sequence). Trimming left V 5 bases short and J 8 bases short, with 15 bases between. CDR3 region: CASSLYREGTQYF. CDR3 DNA: TGTGCCAGCAGCCTGTACAGGGAGGGCACCCAGTACTTC. Full variable domain (remainder filled in from reference TRBV7-9 and TRBJ2-5): DTGVSQNPRHKITKRGQNVTFRCDPISEHNRLYWYRQTLGQGPEFLTYFQNEAQLEKSRLLSDRFSAERPKGSFSTLEIQRTEQGDSAMYLCASSLYREGTQYFGPGTRLLVL.

This chain links TRBV27 with TRBJ1-4; D is ambiguous. Germline V gives CDR1 MNHEY, CDR2 SMNVEV (reference sequence). V lost 5 bases and J 4 bases, leaving 17 bases between the germline ends. This CDR3 is built from 16 residues. The DNA for the CDR3 is TGTGCCAGCAGTAATGTTCGCGGACTGTTTAATGAAAAACTGTTTTTT. Its protein is CASSNVRGLFNEKLFF. Full variable domain (remainder filled in from reference TRBV27 and TRBJ1-4): EAQVTQNPRYLITVTGKKLTVTCSQNMNHEYMSWYRQDPGLGLRQIYYSMNVEVTDKGDVPEGYKVSRKEKRNFPLILESPSPNQTSLYFCASSNVRGLFNEKLFFGSGTQLSVL.